This T cell receptor (beta chain) was found in a study of cytomegalovirus exposure and HLA in healthy donors. Germline lookup yields CDR1 SEHNR and CDR2 FQNEAQ (reference sequence). V lost 7 bases and J lost 5, with 14 bases in between. The CDR3 totals 13 residues. The PCR was carried out with 60 Vbeta primers and 13 Jbeta primers. Profiling relied on immunoSEQ multiplex PCR, and the TCRdb table lists in-frame clones only, not all of them. The table records under 200,000 clones, 81% of them present only once. Sequencing was performed on PBMCs. This sequence joins TRBV7-9 and TRBJ2-5, with D maybe TRBD2 (6 bases). The clonotype was recovered from a man aged 35 to 55 in good health and CMV-seropositive. CDR3 coding DNA: TGTGCCAGCATCCTGGGGGGTCAGGAGACCCAGTACTTC. It translates to CASILGGQETQYF. Using reference TRBV7-9 and TRBJ2-5 for the parts outside the CDR3, the full variable domain is DTGVSQNPRHKITKRGQNVTFRCDPISEHNRLYWYRQTLGQGPEFLTYFQNEAQLEKSRLLSDRFSAERPKGSFSTLEIQRTEQGDSAMYLCASILGGQETQYFGPGTRLLVL.